This TCR beta chain was sequenced for a study of blood T cell repertoires in COVID-19. In the study overall: Samples came from the United States, Italy and Spain, spanning acute and convalescent COVID-19. T cells, B-cell-depleted T cells, or PBMCs supplied cDNA or gDNA.

Seattle enrolled patients during active infection and tracked them longitudinally. The authors' processing: Amplification from reference gene primers served as the basis for estimated nucleated cell counts. This table comes from immunoSEQ multiplex PCR, and its TCRdb copy is limited to in-frame clones, with some not included. V and J calls and clone size follow that table, whereas D and trimming were derived from the DNA. The sample holds 100,000 to 150,000 clones, about 81% seen once. The clonotype comes from a man aged 30 to 39 with COVID-19, enrolled during active disease. Specimen: peripheral blood.

The CDR3 loop is CASSLPQGSYGYTF. Written as DNA, the CDR3 is TGCGCCAGCAGTCTTCCACAGGGTTCTTATGGCTACACCTTC. The rearrangement uses TRBV23-1 and TRBJ1-2; perhaps TRBD1 as D (6 bases). TRBV23-1 is marked as an open reading frame, function uncertain. The CDR3 is 14 residues long. The V and J ends lost 4 bases and 5 bases respectively, with 14 bases between them.